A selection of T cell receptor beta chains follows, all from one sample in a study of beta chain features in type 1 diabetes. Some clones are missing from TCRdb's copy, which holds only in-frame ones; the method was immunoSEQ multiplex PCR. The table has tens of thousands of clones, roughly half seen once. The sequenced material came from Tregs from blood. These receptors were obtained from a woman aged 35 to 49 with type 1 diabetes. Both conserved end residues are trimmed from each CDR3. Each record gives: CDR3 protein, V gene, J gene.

cdr3_aa: ASSLSAAYEQF; v_call: TRBV27; j_call: TRBJ2-1
cdr3_aa: ASSLEGSGSGELF; v_call: TRBV5-4; j_call: TRBJ2-2
cdr3_aa: ASSNTGADYGYT; v_call: TRBV7-2; j_call: TRBJ1-2
cdr3_aa: ASSIDGGQAQETQY; v_call: TRBV5-4; j_call: TRBJ2-5
cdr3_aa: ASSFRVSGGTQY; v_call: TRBV27; j_call: TRBJ2-5
cdr3_aa: ASSLTGGLSYNEQF; v_call: TRBV7-3; j_call: TRBJ2-1
cdr3_aa: ASSSPGTGELF; v_call: TRBV6-5; j_call: TRBJ2-2
cdr3_aa: ASSLAAGKGYT; v_call: TRBV11-2; j_call: TRBJ1-2
cdr3_aa: ASSSNRGGGYT; v_call: TRBV7-2; j_call: TRBJ1-2
cdr3_aa: SVGGQGAAEAF; v_call: TRBV29-1; j_call: TRBJ1-1
cdr3_aa: ASSLVRAGQNNSPLH; v_call: TRBV5-1; j_call: TRBJ1-6